The rows below give T cell receptor beta chains drawn from one sample of a study of blood T cell repertoires in COVID-19. Measured with immunoSEQ multiplex PCR; TCRdb has only the in-frame clones, and not every one. The sample carries about 320,000 clones, 86% recorded once. Sequenced: PBMCs or T cells enriched from blood (not recorded which). The receptors were sampled from a young woman who had recovered from COVID-19. The CDR3 runs from the conserved cysteine through the conserved F or W. The D gene is left open where the match is weak.

>TRBJ2-7|TRBV7-8|TRBD1
TGTGCCAGCAGCTTCCGGGACAGGGGAAACGAGCAGTACTTC
CASSFRDRGNEQYF
>TRBJ1-5|TRBV28|NA
TGTGCCAGCAGTTCCTACAGGGAACCCCAGCATTTT
CASSSYREPQHF
>TRBJ2-3|TRBV10-3|NA
TGTGCCATCACGGGGGTCGATCGATCTAGCACAGATACGCAGTATTTT
CAITGVDRSSTDTQYF
>TRBJ1-2|TRBV4-1|TRBD1
TGCGCCAGCAGCCAAGAACGGGCAGGACAGGGATTGGGAGGCTACACCTTC
CASSQERAGQGLGGYTF
>TRBJ2-7|TRBV5-1|TRBD2
TGCGCCAGCAGCTTGGGCGGGGGGGCCGATTCCGACGAGCAGTACTTC
CASSLGGGADSDEQYF
>TRBJ1-2|TRBV30|NA
TGTGCCTGGAGTGTTCAGGGACATCCAAGTAGAGGCTACACCTTC
CAWSVQGHPSRGYTF
>TRBJ1-2|TRBV5-1|TRBD1
TGCGCCAGCAGCCAGGGGACCGGGACAGGGGACGTGGAACGTGGGGGCTACACCTTC
CASSQGTGTGDVERGGYTF
>TRBJ2-3|TRBV30|TRBD2
TGTGCCTGGAGATCGACTAGCGGGAGAGCAGATACGCAGTATTTT
CAWRSTSGRADTQYF
>TRBJ1-4|TRBV5-1|TRBD1
TGCGCCAGCAGCGGGGTAGGGGGGACAGGACCTGAAAAACTGTTTTTT
CASSGVGGTGPEKLFF
>TRBJ1-5|TRBV4-1|NA
TGCGCCAGCAGCCAAGCCCCGGGGGTGAGCAATCAGCCCCAGCATTTT
CASSQAPGVSNQPQHF
>TRBJ2-5|TRBV28|TRBD2
TGTGCCAGCAGTTCGTATATAACTAGCGGGAGGCCGGGGGAGACCCAGTACTTC
CASSSYITSGRPGETQYF
>TRBJ2-7|TRBV18|TRBD2
TGTGCCAGCTCACGATGGACTAGCGGGAGTCCCGACGAGCAGTACTTC
CASSRWTSGSPDEQYF
>TRBJ2-6|TRBV24-1|NA
TGTGCCACCAATAGACTTGACAGAAGCTCTGGGGCCAACGTCCTGACTTTC
CATNRLDRSSGANVLTF
>TRBJ2-7|TRBV3-1/TRBV3-2|NA
TGTGCCAGCAGCCAAGTCCTCTCTAGCTACGAGCAGTACTTC
CASSQVLSSYEQYF
>TRBJ1-5|TRBV3-1/TRBV3-2|NA
TGTGCCAGCAGCCAAACAAGCGGCGCGGGTCAGCCCCAGCATTTT
CASSQTSGAGQPQHF
>TRBJ1-1|TRBV5-5|NA
TGTGCCAGCAGCTTGGCGGGACACCACGTCTTTAACACTGAAGCTTTCTTT
CASSLAGHHVFNTEAFF
>TRBJ2-7|TRBV5-4|NA
TGTGCCAGCAGCTTGGGGAGTGCCCCCTATGAGCAGTACTTC
CASSLGSAPYEQYF
>TRBJ1-3|TRBV11-2|TRBD1
TGTGCCAGCAGCTTAGATCAGAGACAGGGGACCTCCTCTGGAAACACCATATATTTT
CASSLDQRQGTSSGNTIYF
>TRBJ1-1|TRBV6-5|NA
TGTGCCAGCCATGGGGGGGCTGAAGCTTTCTTT
CASHGGAEAFF
>TRBJ2-1|TRBV19|NA
TGTGCCATCTCCTCGGGAACCTACAATGAGCAGTTCTTC
CAISSGTYNEQFF